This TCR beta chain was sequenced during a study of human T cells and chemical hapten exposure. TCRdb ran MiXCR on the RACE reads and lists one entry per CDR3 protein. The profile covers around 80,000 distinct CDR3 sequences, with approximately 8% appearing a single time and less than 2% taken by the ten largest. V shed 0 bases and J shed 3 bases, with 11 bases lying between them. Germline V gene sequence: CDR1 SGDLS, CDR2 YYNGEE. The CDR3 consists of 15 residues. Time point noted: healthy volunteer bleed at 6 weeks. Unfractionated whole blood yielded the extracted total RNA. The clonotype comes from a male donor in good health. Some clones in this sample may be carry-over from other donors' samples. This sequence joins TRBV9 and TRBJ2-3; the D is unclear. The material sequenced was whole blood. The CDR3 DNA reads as TGTGCCAGCAGCGTAGTGTCTCGAGGTACAGATACGCAGTATTTT. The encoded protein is CASSVVSRGTDTQYF.